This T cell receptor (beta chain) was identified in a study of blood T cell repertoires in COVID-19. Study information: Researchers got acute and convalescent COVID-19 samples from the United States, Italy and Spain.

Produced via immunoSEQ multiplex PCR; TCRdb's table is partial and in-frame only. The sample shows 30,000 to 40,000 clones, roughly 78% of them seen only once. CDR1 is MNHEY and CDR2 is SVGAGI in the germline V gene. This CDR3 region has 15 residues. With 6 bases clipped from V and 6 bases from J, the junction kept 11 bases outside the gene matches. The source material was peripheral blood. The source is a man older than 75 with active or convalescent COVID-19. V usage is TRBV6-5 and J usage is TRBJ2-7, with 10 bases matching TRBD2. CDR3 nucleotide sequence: TGTGCCAGCAGAGAGCGGGAGGGTCTGAGAACCGAGCAGTACTTC. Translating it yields CASREREGLRTEQYF.